Below, 18 T cell receptor beta chains from the same sample are listed, as sequenced in a study of T cells in Graves' hyperthyroidism and ophthalmopathy. Researchers amplified the TCR beta CDR3 regions from RNA transcripts. The HTBI primer set was used in a first-round RT-PCR of the TCR CDR3. TCRdb processed the multiplex PCR reads anew with MiXCR; each CDR3 protein has one entry. The data hold hundreds of thousands of distinct CDR3 sequences, with approximately 15% observed a single time. The sample taken for sequencing was blood. These receptors were obtained from a woman aged 18-29 years with Graves' hyperthyroidism.

The chain has TRBV2 and TRBJ1-2; D is undetermined. The CDR3 consists of 11 residues. Trimming stripped 10 bases from V and 6 bases from J, with 12 bases between. Germline assignment: CDR1 SNHLY and CDR2 FYNNEI. CDR3 amino acids: CATSGFDGYTF. CDR3 bases: TGTGCCACCTCCGGCTTCGATGGCTACACCTTC.

The chain links TRBV6-4 to TRBJ2-1; D is ambiguous. V lost 2 bases, J lost 4 bases, and 6 bases lay in between. This CDR3 is 13 amino acids long. Germline V gene data show CDR1 as MRHNA and CDR2 as SNTAGT. Written as DNA, the CDR3 is TGTGCCAGCAGTGACGGTCTTTACAATGAGCAGTTCTTC. Translated, it gives CASSDGLYNEQFF.

This clonotype occurred many times. The chain uses TRBV18 and TRBJ1-5; tentative D call: TRBD1 (6 bases). CDR1 KGHSH and CDR2 LQKENI come from the germline V gene. V lost 3 bases, J lost 7 bases, and 13 bases lay in between. The CDR3 extends over 14 amino acids. CDR3 residues: CASSPSGGIQPQHF. The CDR3 nucleotides read TGTGCCAGCTCACCGAGCGGGGGCATACAGCCCCAGCATTTT.

This clonotype has a single count. The genes are TRBV11-2 and TRBJ2-1; TRBD1 matches at 10 bases. From germline, CDR1 is SGHAT and CDR2 FQNNGV. V lost 6 bases to trimming and J lost 4 bases; unmatched junction nucleotides: 6. The CDR3 sequence is 15 residues long. The DNA for the CDR3 is TGTGCCAGCAGACCCGACAGGGGGCCTTACAATGAGCAGTTCTTC. Its protein is CASRPDRGPYNEQFF. The complete variable domain, with remaining parts taken from reference TRBV11-2 and TRBJ2-1, reads EAGVAQSPRYKIIEKRQSVAFWCNPISGHATLYWYQQILGQGPKLLIQFQNNGVVDDSQLPKDRFSAERLKGVDSTLKIQPAKLEDSAVYLCASRPDRGPYNEQFFGPGTRLTVL.

Comments on this clonotype: Relative to the germline gene, one junction end is altered; a read error may explain this. The V call is TRBV28, the J call TRBJ2-2; D might be TRBD2 (5 bases). The CDR3 totals 12 residues. In germline, CDR1 is MDHEN, CDR2 SYDVKM. The CDR3 loop is CASRQNTGEPFF. The CDR3 DNA sequence: TGTGCCAGCAGACAGAACACCGGGGAGCCGTTTTTT.

This clonotype has ten or more counts. This sequence joins TRBV20-1 and TRBJ2-7, with TRBD2 as a possible D gene (5 bases). Trimming cost V 3 bases and J 6 bases, with 18 bases left between them. The germline V gene encodes CDR1 DFQATT and CDR2 SNEGSKA (reference sequence). The CDR3 contains 14 residues. CDR3: CSARLREVGGEQYF. The CDR3 DNA sequence: TGCAGTGCTAGGTTGAGGGAAGTTGGAGGCGAGCAGTACTTC.

This clonotype was recorded at least ten times. The V and J genes are TRBV11-3 and TRBJ2-1; 8 positions agree with TRBD2. Unmatched junction bases numbered 11, after V lost 5 bases and J lost 5 bases. Germline CDR1 and CDR2: SGHNT and YENEEA. This CDR3 has 16 residues. CDR3 nucleotide sequence: TGTGCCAGCAGCCCCGGGGGCGGGAGGTCCCACAATGAGCAGTTCTTC. This encodes CASSPGGGRSHNEQFF.

A remark on this clonotype: Possible read error: a much larger clone is one base away. Here the CDR3 reads CAGSPRGQTGSYNEQFF. Written as DNA, the CDR3 is TGCGCCGGCAGCCCCCGGGGCCAGACAGGCTCCTACAATGAGCAGTTCTTC. The chain employs TRBV5-1 and TRBJ2-1, with a weak D call TRBD1 (6 bases). Germline assignment: CDR1 SGHRS and CDR2 YFSETQ. CDR3 size: 17 residues.

This chain uses TRBV7-8 with TRBJ1-1; D perhaps matches TRBD1 (6 bases). With 5 bases removed from V and 11 bases from J, the gap between germline ends came to 18 bases. Germline CDR1 and CDR2: SGHVS and FQNEAQ. The CDR3 runs 13 residues. The CDR3 loop is CASSPRGGPGAFF. In nucleotides, the CDR3 is TGTGCCAGCAGCCCCAGAGGGGGTCCTGGGGCTTTCTTT.

The gene calls are TRBV13 and TRBJ2-1; D gene uncertain. The germline CDR1 and CDR2 sequences are PRHDT and FYEKMQ (reference sequence). This CDR3 is built from 14 residues. V gave up 0 bases and J gave up 9 bases, with 12 bases separating them. The CDR3 reads CASSLGVGWGEQFF. CDR3 DNA sequence: TGTGCCAGCAGCTTAGGTGTGGGATGGGGTGAGCAGTTCTTC.

This clonotype has a count of ten or more. The chain carries TRBV7-8 and TRBJ2-7; TRBD2 is a possible D gene (6 bases). V was pared by 5 bases and J by 2 bases, with 16 bases between. The CDR3 is 15 residues long. Germline V gives CDR1 SGHVS, CDR2 FQNEAQ. The CDR3 coding sequence is TGTGCCAGCAGCCCCGAGCGGGTGAGTCCCTACGAGCAGTACTTC. It specifies CASSPERVSPYEQYF. The whole variable domain, remainder taken from reference TRBV7-8 and TRBJ2-7, is GAGVSQSPRYKVAKRGQDVALRCDPISGHVSLFWYQQALGQGPEFLTYFQNEAQLDKSGLPSDRFFAERPEGSVSTLKIQRTQQEDSAVYLCASSPERVSPYEQYFGPGTRLTVT.

Many counts were recorded for this clonotype. This sequence joins TRBV7-9 and TRBJ2-7; D gene uncertain. This CDR3 contains 14 residues. The germline V gene has CDR1 SEHNR and CDR2 FQNEAQ (reference sequence). The V end was cut by 2 bases, the J end by 4 bases, with 12 bases between. The CDR3 loop is CASSLSDPRYEQYF. Here the CDR3 DNA reads TGTGCCAGCAGCTTATCTGACCCGCGGTACGAGCAGTACTTC.

This clonotype was observed at least ten times. This chain uses TRBV20-1 with TRBJ2-5; D gene uncertain. The CDR3 loop spans 11 amino acids. Germline CDR1 is DFQATT and CDR2 is SNEGSKA (reference sequence). Trimming stripped 1 base from V and 4 bases from J, with 4 bases between. CDR3 in amino acids: CSARGGETQYF. The CDR3 DNA sequence: TGCAGTGCTAGAGGCGGAGAGACCCAGTACTTC.

This clonotype was picked up many times. This chain uses TRBV7-9 with TRBJ2-1; 10 bases are a match to TRBD2. After removal of 8 bases from V and 9 bases from J, the junction contained 7 bases not matched to a gene. The CDR3 sequence is 13 residues long. Germline V lookup: CDR1 SEHNR, CDR2 FQNEAQ (reference sequence). Written as DNA, the CDR3 is TGTGCCAGCGATCTAGCGGGAGTAGGTGAGCAGTTCTTC. Amino acid sequence: CASDLAGVGEQFF.

The sample holds many counts of this clonotype. The CDR3 region is CASTITPQGQYTDTQYF. DNA for the CDR3: TGTGCCAGCACTATAACCCCCCAGGGACAGTACACAGATACGCAGTATTTT. This sequence joins TRBV6-1 and TRBJ2-3, with 7 bases fitting TRBD1. The ends lost 7 bases at V and 2 bases at J; junction bases unmatched: 15. Looked up from germline, CDR1 is MNHNS and CDR2 is SASEGT. This CDR3 spans 17 amino acids.

The V and J genes are TRBV18 and TRBJ2-1, with TRBD2 matching 10 bases. This CDR3 has 14 amino acids. Trimming cost V 3 bases and J 8 bases; bases outside gene matches: 4. Per the germline V gene, CDR1 is KGHSH and CDR2 is LQKENI. CDR3 in DNA: TGTGCCAGCTCACCGGGGACTAGCGAGGATGAGCAGTTCTTC. It translates to CASSPGTSEDEQFF.

This clonotype was recorded many times. The chain recombines TRBV28 with TRBJ2-1, with TRBD2 matching over 8 bases. The CDR3 runs to 16 residues. The germline gives CDR1 MDHEN, CDR2 SYDVKM. The trim removed 1 base at V and 6 bases at J, leaving 8 bases unmatched. DNA for the CDR3: TGTGCCAGCAGTTTATCCCAGGGACTAGGGGCCAATGAGCAGTTCTTC. Its translation is CASSLSQGLGANEQFF. Together with reference TRBV28 and TRBJ2-1, the CDR3 gives the full variable domain: DVKVTQSSRYLVKRTGEKVFLECVQDMDHENMFWYRQDPGLGLRLIYFSYDVKMKEKGDIPEGYSVSREKKERFSLILESASTNQTSMYLCASSLSQGLGANEQFFGPGTRLTVL.

This clonotype came up a few times. The chain joins TRBV4-1 to TRBJ2-3; 9 nucleotides line up with TRBD1. The germline gives CDR1 MGHRA, CDR2 YSYEKL. V trimming: 3 bases; J trimming: 7 bases; junction bases outside the gene matches: 14. There are 17 residues in the CDR3. The DNA for the CDR3 is TGCGCCAGCAGCCATCAGGGGACAGGGACGGGCTTGAATACGCAGTATTTT. Translation gives CASSHQGTGTGLNTQYF.